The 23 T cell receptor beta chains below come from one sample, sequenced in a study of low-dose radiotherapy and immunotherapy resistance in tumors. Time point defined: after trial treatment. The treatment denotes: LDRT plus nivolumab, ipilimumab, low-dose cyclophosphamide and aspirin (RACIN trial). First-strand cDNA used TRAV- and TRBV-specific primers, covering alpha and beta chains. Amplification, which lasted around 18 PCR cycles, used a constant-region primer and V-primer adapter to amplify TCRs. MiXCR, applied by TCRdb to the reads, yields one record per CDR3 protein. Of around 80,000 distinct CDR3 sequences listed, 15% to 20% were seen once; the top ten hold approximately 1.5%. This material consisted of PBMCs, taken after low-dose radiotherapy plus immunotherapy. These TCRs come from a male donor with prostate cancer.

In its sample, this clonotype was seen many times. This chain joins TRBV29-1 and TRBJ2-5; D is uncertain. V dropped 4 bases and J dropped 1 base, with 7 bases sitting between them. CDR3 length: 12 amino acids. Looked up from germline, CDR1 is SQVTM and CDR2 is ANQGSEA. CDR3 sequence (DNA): TGCAGCGTTGTGCCAGGCCAAGAGACCCAGTACTTC. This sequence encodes CSVVPGQETQYF.

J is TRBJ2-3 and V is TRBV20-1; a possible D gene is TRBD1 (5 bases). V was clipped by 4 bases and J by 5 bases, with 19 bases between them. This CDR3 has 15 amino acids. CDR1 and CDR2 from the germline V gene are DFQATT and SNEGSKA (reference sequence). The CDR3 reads CSAIRAQGEIDTQYF. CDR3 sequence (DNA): TGCAGTGCTATAAGGGCGCAGGGTGAAATAGATACGCAGTATTTT.

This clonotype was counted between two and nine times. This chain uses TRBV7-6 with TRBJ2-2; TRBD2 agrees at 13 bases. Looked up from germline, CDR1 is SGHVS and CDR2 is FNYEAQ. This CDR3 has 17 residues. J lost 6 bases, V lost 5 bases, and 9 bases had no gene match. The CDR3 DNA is TGTGCCAGCAGCCCCCTCGGACTAGCGGGAGCGGCCGGGGAGCTGTTTTTT. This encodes CASSPLGLAGAAGELFF.

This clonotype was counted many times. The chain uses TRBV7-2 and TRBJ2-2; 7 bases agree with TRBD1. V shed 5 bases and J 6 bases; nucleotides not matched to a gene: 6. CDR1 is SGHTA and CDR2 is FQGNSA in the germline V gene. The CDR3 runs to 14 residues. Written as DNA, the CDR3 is TGTGCCAGCAGCCAGGGGGTCGTCTCCGGGGAGCTGTTTTTT. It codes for CASSQGVVSGELFF.

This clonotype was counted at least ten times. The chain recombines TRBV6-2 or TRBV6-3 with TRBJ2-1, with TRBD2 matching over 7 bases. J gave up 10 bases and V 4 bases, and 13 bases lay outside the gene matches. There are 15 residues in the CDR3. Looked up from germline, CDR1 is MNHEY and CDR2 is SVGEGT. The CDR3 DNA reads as TGTGCCAGCAGTTTAGGGACTATGCCTGCCCAGGAGCAGTTCTTC. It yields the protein CASSLGTMPAQEQFF.

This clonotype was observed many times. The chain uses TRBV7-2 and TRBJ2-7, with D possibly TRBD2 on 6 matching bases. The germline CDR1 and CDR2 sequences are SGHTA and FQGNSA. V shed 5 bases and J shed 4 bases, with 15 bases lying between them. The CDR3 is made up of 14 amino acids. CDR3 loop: CASSPSSGPYEQYF. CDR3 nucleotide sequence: TGTGCCAGCAGCCCCAGTAGCGGACCATACGAGCAGTACTTC.

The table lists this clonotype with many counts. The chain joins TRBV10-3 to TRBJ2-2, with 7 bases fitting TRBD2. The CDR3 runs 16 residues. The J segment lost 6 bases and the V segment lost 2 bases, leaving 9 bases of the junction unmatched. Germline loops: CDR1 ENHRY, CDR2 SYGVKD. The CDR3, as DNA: TGTGCCATCAGTGAGAGGACTAGTTCAGTGGCCGGGGAGCTGTTTTTT. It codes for CAISERTSSVAGELFF.

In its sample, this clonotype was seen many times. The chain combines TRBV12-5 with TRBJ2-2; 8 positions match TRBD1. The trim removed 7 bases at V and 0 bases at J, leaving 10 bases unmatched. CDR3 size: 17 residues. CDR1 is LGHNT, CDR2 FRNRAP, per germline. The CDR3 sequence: CASDDGTGSANTGELFF. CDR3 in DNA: TGTGCTAGTGATGACGGGACAGGTTCCGCGAACACCGGGGAGCTGTTTTTT.

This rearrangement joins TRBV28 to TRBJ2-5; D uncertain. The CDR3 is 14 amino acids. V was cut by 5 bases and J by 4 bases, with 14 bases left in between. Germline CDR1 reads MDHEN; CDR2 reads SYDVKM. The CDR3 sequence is CASSPPGSRETQYF. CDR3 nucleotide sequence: TGTGCCAGCAGTCCCCCCGGAAGCCGAGAGACCCAGTACTTC.

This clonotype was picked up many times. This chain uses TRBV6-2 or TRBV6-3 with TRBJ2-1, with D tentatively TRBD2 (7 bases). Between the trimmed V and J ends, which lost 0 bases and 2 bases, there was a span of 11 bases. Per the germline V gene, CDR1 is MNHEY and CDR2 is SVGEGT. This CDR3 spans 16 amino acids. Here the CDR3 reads CASSYSGGRPYNEQFF. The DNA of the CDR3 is TGTGCCAGCAGTTACTCGGGGGGGCGCCCCTACAATGAGCAGTTCTTC.

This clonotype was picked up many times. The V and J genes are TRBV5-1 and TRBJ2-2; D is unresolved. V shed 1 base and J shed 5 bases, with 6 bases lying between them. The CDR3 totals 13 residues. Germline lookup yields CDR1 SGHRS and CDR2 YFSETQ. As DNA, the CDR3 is TGCGCCAGCAGCTTGCCACATACCGGGGAGCTGTTTTTT. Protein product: CASSLPHTGELFF.

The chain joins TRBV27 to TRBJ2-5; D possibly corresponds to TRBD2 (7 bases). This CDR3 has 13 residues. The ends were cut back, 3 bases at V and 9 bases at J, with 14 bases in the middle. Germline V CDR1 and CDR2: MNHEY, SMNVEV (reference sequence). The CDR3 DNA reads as TGTGCCAGCAGTTTGCGGGGGCCGACACCCCAGTACTTC. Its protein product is CASSLRGPTPQYF.

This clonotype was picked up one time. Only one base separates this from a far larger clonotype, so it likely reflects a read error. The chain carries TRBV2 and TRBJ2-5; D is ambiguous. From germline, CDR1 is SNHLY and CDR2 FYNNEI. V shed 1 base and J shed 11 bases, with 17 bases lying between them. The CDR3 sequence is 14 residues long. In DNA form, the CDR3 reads TGTGCCAGCAGTGAAGGGAATTTAGACAATGAGCAGTACTTC. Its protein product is CASSEGNLDNEQYF.

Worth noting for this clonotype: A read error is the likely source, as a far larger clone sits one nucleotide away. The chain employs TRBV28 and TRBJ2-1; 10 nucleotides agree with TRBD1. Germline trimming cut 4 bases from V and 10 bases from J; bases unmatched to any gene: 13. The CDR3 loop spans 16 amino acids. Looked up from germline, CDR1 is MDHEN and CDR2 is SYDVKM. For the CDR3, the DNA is TGTGCCAGCAGTTCTACCGGGACAGGGGACCCCTACGAGCAGTTCTTC. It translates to CASSSTGTGDPYEQFF. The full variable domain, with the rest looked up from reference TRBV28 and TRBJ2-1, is DVKVTQSSRYLVKRTGEKVFLECVQDMDHENMFWYRQDPGLGLRLIYFSYDVKMKEKGDIPEGYSVSREKKERFSLILESASTNQTSMYLCASSSTGTGDPYEQFFGPGTRLTVL.

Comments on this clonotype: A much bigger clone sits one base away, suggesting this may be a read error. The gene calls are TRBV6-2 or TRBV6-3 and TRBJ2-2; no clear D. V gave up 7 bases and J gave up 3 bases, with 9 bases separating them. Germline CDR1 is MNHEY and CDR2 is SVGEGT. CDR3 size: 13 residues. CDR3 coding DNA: TGTGCCAGCACCGAGCGCTACACCGGGGAGCTGTTTTTT. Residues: CASTERYTGELFF.

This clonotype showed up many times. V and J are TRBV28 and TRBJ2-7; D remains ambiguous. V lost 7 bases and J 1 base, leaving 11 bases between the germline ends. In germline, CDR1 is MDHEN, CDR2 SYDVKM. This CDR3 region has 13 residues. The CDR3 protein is CASIQSGSYEQYF. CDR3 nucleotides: TGTGCCAGCATTCAAAGTGGTTCCTACGAGCAGTACTTC.

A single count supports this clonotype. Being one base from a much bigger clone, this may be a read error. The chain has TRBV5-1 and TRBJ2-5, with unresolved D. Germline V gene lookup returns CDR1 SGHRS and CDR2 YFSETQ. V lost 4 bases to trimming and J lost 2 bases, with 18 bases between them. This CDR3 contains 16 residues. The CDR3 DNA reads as TGCGCCAGCAGCCTCTCTGCCGCGGCAGGACAAGAGACCCAGTACTTC. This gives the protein CASSLSAAAGQETQYF.

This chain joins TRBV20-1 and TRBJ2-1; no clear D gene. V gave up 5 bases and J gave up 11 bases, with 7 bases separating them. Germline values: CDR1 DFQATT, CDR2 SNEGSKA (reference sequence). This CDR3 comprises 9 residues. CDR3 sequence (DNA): TGCAGTGCTTCACCCAAGCAGTTCTTC. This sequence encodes CSASPKQFF.

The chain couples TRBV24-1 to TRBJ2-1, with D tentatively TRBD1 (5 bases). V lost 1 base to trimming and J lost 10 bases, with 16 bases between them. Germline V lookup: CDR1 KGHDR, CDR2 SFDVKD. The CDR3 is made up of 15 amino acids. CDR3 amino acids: CATSDLKGPAPEQFF. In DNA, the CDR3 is TGTGCCACCAGTGATTTAAAGGGGCCCGCCCCGGAGCAGTTCTTC.

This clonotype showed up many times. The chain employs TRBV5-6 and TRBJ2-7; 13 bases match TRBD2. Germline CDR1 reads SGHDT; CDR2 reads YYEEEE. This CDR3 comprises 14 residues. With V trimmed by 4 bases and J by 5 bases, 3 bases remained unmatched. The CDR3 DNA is TGTGCCAGCAGCCGGACTAGCGGGAGCGACGAGCAGTACTTC. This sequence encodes CASSRTSGSDEQYF.

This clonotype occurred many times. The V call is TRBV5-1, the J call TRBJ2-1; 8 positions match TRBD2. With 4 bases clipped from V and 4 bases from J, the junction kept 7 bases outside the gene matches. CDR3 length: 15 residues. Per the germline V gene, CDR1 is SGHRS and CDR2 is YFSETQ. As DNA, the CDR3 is TGCGCCAGCAGCCGGAGCGGGAGTGGTTACAATGAGCAGTTCTTC. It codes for CASSRSGSGYNEQFF.

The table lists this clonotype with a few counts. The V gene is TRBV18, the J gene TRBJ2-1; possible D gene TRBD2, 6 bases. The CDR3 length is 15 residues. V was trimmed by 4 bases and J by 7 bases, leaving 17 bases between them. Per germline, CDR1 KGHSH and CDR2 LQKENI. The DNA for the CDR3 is TGTGCCAGCTCACGGCAGGACGTAGGAGGGAATGAGCAGTTCTTC. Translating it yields CASSRQDVGGNEQFF.

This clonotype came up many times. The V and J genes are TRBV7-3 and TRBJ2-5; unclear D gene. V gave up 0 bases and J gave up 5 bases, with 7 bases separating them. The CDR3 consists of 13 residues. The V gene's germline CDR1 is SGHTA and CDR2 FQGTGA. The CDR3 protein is CASSLTLEETQYF. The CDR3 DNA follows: TGTGCCAGCAGCTTAACGTTGGAGGAGACCCAGTACTTC.